This TCR beta chain appears in the sequencing data of a study of CD8+CD57+ T cells in acquired aplastic anemia. The study profiled TCR beta VDJ and CDR3 using genomic DNA as template. MiXCR, applied by TCRdb to the reads, yields one record per CDR3 protein. This repertoire shows 200,000 to 250,000 distinct CDR3 sequences, 40% to 50% found once; its top ten account for about 7.8%. Previously, flow cytometry had revealed CD8+CD57+ cell expansion in the patients chosen for sequencing. Between the trimmed V and J ends, which lost 0 bases and 3 bases, there was a span of 9 bases. This CDR3 region has 14 residues. Germline V gene data show CDR1 as SGHRS and CDR2 as YFSETQ. In regard to this clonotype: A much larger clone sits a single nucleotide away, making a read error possible.

The sample consisted of sorted CD4+, CD8+, or CD8+CD57+ T cells (not recorded which) from PBMCs. This rearrangement joins TRBV5-1 to TRBJ1-1; no clear D gene. This clonotype was obtained from a human donor with aplastic anemia. The CDR3 coding sequence is TGCGCCAGCAGCTTGGACGGCGGGGACACTGAAGCTTTCTTT. Amino acids: CASSLDGGDTEAFF.